Each of the 25 T cell receptor beta chains below was sequenced from the same sample in a study of blood T cells in healthy people across ages. Through a sample-barcoded 5' primer and a J-beta primer mix, a second PCR was run for 7 to 11 cycles. Each CDR3 protein is one row after TCRdb ran MiXCR on the 5' RACE reads. Seen here are about 1 million distinct CDR3 sequences, 45% observed once, and the top ten hold about 19%. The sequencing input was blood. The receptors shown here come from an older woman in good health.

CDR3 coding DNA: TGTGCCAGCAGTTTCCCCGGGGCCGCCCCATCCACAGATACGCAGTATTTT. Protein sequence: CASSFPGAAPSTDTQYF. J is TRBJ2-3 and V is TRBV11-2, with D perhaps assigned TRBD1 or TRBD2 (5 bases each). This CDR3 is 17 amino acids long. Trimming removed 6 bases at V and 2 bases at J, with 21 bases between. Germline V gives CDR1 SGHAT, CDR2 FQNNGV.

This clonotype was seen only a few times. This chain uses TRBV11-2 with TRBJ2-3; D ambiguous. The germline V gene has CDR1 SGHAT and CDR2 FQNNGV. The CDR3 has 14 residues. Trimming removed 5 bases at V and 0 bases at J, with 9 bases between. The CDR3 nucleotides are TGTGCCAGCAGCCCGGAGATTAGCACAGATACGCAGTATTTT. As protein: CASSPEISTDTQYF.

J is TRBJ2-2 and V is TRBV10-1, with D unresolved. The V end was cut by 0 bases, the J end by 4 bases, with 6 bases between. This CDR3 has 14 residues. From germline, CDR1 is WNHNN and CDR2 SYGVQD (reference sequence). CDR3 loop: CASSESTPTGELFF. In DNA, the CDR3 is TGCGCCAGCAGTGAGTCAACCCCCACCGGGGAGCTGTTTTTT.

The chain combines TRBV10-3 with TRBJ2-2; no clear D. The CDR3 length is 13 residues. V was clipped by 6 bases and J by 2 bases, with 7 bases between them. Germline V CDR1 and CDR2: ENHRY, SYGVKD. CDR3 in amino acids: CAISDENTGELFF. The CDR3 nucleotides are TGTGCCATCAGCGACGAAAACACCGGGGAGCTGTTTTTT.

This chain links TRBV4-1 with TRBJ2-1, with 7 bases identical to TRBD2. The CDR3 runs 21 residues. Germline-derived CDR1 and CDR2 are MGHRA and YSYEKL. The V and J ends lost 1 base and 5 bases, in that order; junction bases with no gene match: 23. The CDR3 sequence is CASSQGPATSRRGRGHNEQFF. CDR3 in DNA: TGCGCCAGCAGCCAAGGCCCCGCGACTAGCAGGAGGGGTCGGGGACACAATGAGCAGTTCTTC.

This clonotype was seen a few times. The J gene is TRBJ2-7, the V gene TRBV7-7; perhaps TRBD2 as D (6 bases). Gene TRBJ2-5 matches the end of the DNA better, so the J call may be wrong. The CDR3 length is 16 residues. Germline-derived CDR1 and CDR2 are SSHAT and FNYEAQ (reference sequence). CDR3 loop: CASSIRKAGSGETQYF. CDR3 coding DNA: TGTGCCAGCAGCATAAGGAAGGCGGGGTCAGGAGAGACCCAGTACTTC.

The J gene is TRBJ2-7, the V gene TRBV7-6, with TRBD2 as a possible D gene (5 bases). In germline, CDR1 is SGHVS, CDR2 FNYEAQ. The CDR3 loop spans 13 amino acids. Trimming removed 5 bases from V and 2 bases from J, with 10 bases in between. In DNA form, the CDR3 reads TGTGCCAGCAGCGCCGAACTAGCCTACGAGCAGTACTTC. Encoded protein: CASSAELAYEQYF.

At least ten counts were recorded for this clonotype. The chain is built from TRBV6-5 and TRBJ2-3; 12 nucleotides line up with TRBD2. CDR1 MNHEY and CDR2 SVGAGI come from the germline V gene. Trimming at V came to 8 bases and at J to 5 bases, leaving 5 bases not matched to a gene. The CDR3 sequence is 14 residues long. The chain's CDR3 is CASRLAGDVDTQYF. CDR3 bases: TGTGCCAGCCGACTAGCGGGAGATGTAGATACGCAGTATTTT.

CDR3 bases: TGCAGCGTTCCGGGGGAAGGGGGCTACACCTTC. The encoded protein is CSVPGEGGYTF. This chain links TRBV29-1 with TRBJ1-2, with D maybe TRBD1 (5 bases). In germline, CDR1 is SQVTM, CDR2 ANQGSEA. This CDR3 is built from 11 residues. V was trimmed by 5 bases and J by 8 bases, leaving 12 bases between them.

V is TRBV4-1 and J is TRBJ1-5, with D maybe TRBD1 (5 bases). CDR1 and CDR2 from the germline V gene are MGHRA and YSYEKL. This CDR3 is built from 16 residues. The V gene lost 5 bases and the J gene lost 0 bases, with 14 bases spanning the gap. CDR3 sequence (DNA): TGCGCCAGCAGCGACCCTGGGGGAGATAGCAATCAGCCCCAGCATTTT. It translates to CASSDPGGDSNQPQHF.

There are a few counts of this clonotype. J is TRBJ2-1 and V is TRBV27; D is unresolved. The CDR3 is 13 amino acids. Germline values: CDR1 MNHEY, CDR2 SMNVEV (reference sequence). Trimming took off 10 bases at V and 4 bases at J, with 14 bases between the two ends. CDR3 region: CATLNFEYNEQFF. CDR3 sequence (DNA): TGTGCCACACTGAATTTTGAGTACAATGAGCAGTTCTTC.

The genes are TRBV20-1 and TRBJ2-3, with 12 positions matching TRBD2. The CDR3 length is 14 residues. V trimming: 5 bases; J trimming: 5 bases; junction bases outside the gene matches: 5. In germline, CDR1 is DFQATT, CDR2 SNEGSKA (reference sequence). The CDR3, as DNA: TGCAGTGCTGACCTAGCGGGAGGGCAAGATACGCAGTATTTT. This codes for CSADLAGGQDTQYF.

V gene TRBV7-9 combines with J gene TRBJ2-5; TRBD1 agrees at 9 bases. The V and J ends lost 5 bases and 6 bases, in that order; junction bases with no gene match: 16. Germline CDR1 and CDR2: SEHNR and FQNEAQ (reference sequence). This CDR3 contains 17 residues. The CDR3 nucleotides are TGTGCCAGCAGCCCCGTAGTCCCGGGACAGGGACCGAAGACCCAGTACTTC. Amino acids: CASSPVVPGQGPKTQYF.

V and J are TRBV9 and TRBJ2-7, with 8 bases lining up with TRBD2. This CDR3 spans 15 amino acids. CDR1 and CDR2 (germline): SGDLS, YYNGEE. V trimming: 0 bases; J trimming: 4 bases; junction bases outside the gene matches: 6. DNA for the CDR3: TGTGCCAGCAGCGTAGGTAGCGCGGGAGGTTACGAGCAGTACTTC. This sequence encodes CASSVGSAGGYEQYF.

This rearrangement joins TRBV6-1 to TRBJ1-2; D gene unclear. V lost 6 bases, J lost 2 bases, and 10 bases lay in between. CDR1 and CDR2 (germline): MNHNS, SASEGT. This CDR3 contains 13 residues. The CDR3 spells CASRDGGNYGYTF. In DNA form, the CDR3 reads TGTGCCAGCAGGGACGGCGGAAACTATGGCTACACCTTC.

This chain connects TRBV7-3 to TRBJ2-1; possibly TRBD2 for D (6 bases). V lost 0 bases and J lost 8, with 14 bases in between. The CDR3 is made up of 15 amino acids. Germline V gene lookup returns CDR1 SGHTA and CDR2 FQGTGA. The CDR3 is CASSLTGLAPDEQFF. The CDR3 DNA reads as TGTGCCAGCAGCTTAACGGGGCTAGCGCCAGATGAGCAGTTCTTC.

CDR3 sequence reads: CASRYPPAGSTYEQYF. CDR3 DNA: TGTGCCAGCAGATATCCCCCAGCGGGTAGTACCTACGAGCAGTACTTC. The chain recombines TRBV6-5 with TRBJ2-7, with D perhaps TRBD2 (6 bases). Germline CDR1 MNHEY, CDR2 SVGAGI. The CDR3 contains 16 residues. The V end was cut by 6 bases, the J end by 2 bases, with 20 bases between.

This clonotype came up a few times. The rearrangement joins TRBV4-1 to TRBJ2-5; 10 bases agree with TRBD2. The ends lost 4 bases at V and 3 bases at J; junction bases unmatched: 17. This CDR3 comprises 19 residues. CDR1 and CDR2 from the germline V gene are MGHRA and YSYEKL. CDR3 nucleotides: TGCGCCAGCAGCCGTAGCCCGGGACTAGCGCGCAAGATAGAAGAGACCCAGTACTTC. Translating gives CASSRSPGLARKIEETQYF.

This clonotype was found a few times. Since a much larger clone is just one base distant, this may be a read error. This chain connects TRBV27 to TRBJ2-3; D is ambiguous. This CDR3 spans 13 amino acids. Germline CDR1 reads MNHEY; CDR2 reads SMNVEV (reference sequence). V was trimmed by 0 bases and J by 1 base, leaving 2 bases between them. CDR3 region: CASSLSCTDTQYF. CDR3 nucleotides: TGTGCCAGCAGTTTATCTTGCACAGATACGCAGTATTTT.

The chain combines TRBV11-2 with TRBJ1-2; the match to TRBD1 covers 7 bases. CDR3 length equals 17 residues. Germline CDR1 reads SGHAT; CDR2 reads FQNNGV. Losses at the gene ends were 1 base for V and 0 bases for J; bases not matched to a gene: 8. CDR3 DNA sequence: TGTGCCAGCAGCTTAGGGTTGGGGGACAGAACTAACTATGGCTACACCTTC. It yields the protein CASSLGLGDRTNYGYTF.

V usage is TRBV6-5 and J usage is TRBJ1-5; perhaps TRBD1 as D (5 bases). CDR1 and CDR2 (germline): MNHEY, SVGAGI. CDR3 size: 13 residues. V was pared by 7 bases and J by 7 bases, with 14 bases between. DNA for the CDR3: TGTGCCAGCAAAAGGGGAGGGAACCAGCCCCAGCATTTT. Its translation: CASKRGGNQPQHF.

This chain links TRBV15 with TRBJ2-3, with D uncertain. V lost 8 bases and J lost 1, with 7 bases in between. The CDR3 runs 12 residues. In germline, CDR1 is LNHNV, CDR2 YYDKDF (reference sequence). The CDR3 loop is CATSTRTDTQYF. In nucleotides, the CDR3 is TGTGCCACCTCGACTCGCACAGATACGCAGTATTTT.

V and J are TRBV10-3 and TRBJ1-1; D is unclear. This CDR3 is 14 amino acids long. The V gene lost 4 bases and the J gene lost 1 base, with 10 bases spanning the gap. In germline, CDR1 is ENHRY, CDR2 SYGVKD. CDR3 loop: CAISGMGGNTEAFF. The DNA of the CDR3 is TGTGCCATCAGTGGGATGGGCGGGAACACTGAAGCTTTCTTT.

This clonotype turned up a few times. The chain is built from TRBV14 and TRBJ2-5; 10 nucleotides align to TRBD1. Trimming at V came to 4 bases and at J to 5 bases, leaving 10 bases not matched to a gene. Germline V gene data show CDR1 as SGHDN and CDR2 as FVKESK. This CDR3 has 16 amino acids. The CDR3 region is CASSLGTGAWGETQYF. CDR3 DNA: TGTGCCAGCAGCCTCGGGACAGGGGCATGGGGGGAGACCCAGTACTTC.

The rearrangement links TRBV7-6 to TRBJ2-3; 11 bases line up with TRBD2. The CDR3 covers 17 residues. Germline lookup yields CDR1 SGHVS and CDR2 FNYEAQ. Trimming took 1 base from V and 7 from J; bases not matched to a gene: 10. The CDR3 bases are TGTGCCAGCAGCTTAGAGGGCGCGACTAGCGGGATGAATACGCAGTATTTT. Translating it yields CASSLEGATSGMNTQYF.